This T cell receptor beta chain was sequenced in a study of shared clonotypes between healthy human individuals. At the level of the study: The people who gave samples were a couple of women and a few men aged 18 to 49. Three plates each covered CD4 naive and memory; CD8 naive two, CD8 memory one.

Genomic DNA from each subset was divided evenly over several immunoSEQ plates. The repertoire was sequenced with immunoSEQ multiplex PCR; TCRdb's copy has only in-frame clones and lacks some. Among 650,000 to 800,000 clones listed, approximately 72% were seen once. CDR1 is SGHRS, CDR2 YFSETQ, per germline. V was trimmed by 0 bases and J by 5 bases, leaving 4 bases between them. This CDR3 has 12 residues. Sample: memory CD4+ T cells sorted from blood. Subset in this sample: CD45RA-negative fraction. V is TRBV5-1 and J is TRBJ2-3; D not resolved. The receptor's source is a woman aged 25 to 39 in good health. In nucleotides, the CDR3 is TGCGCCAGCAGCTTGGAGAAAGATACGCAGTATTTT. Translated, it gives CASSLEKDTQYF.